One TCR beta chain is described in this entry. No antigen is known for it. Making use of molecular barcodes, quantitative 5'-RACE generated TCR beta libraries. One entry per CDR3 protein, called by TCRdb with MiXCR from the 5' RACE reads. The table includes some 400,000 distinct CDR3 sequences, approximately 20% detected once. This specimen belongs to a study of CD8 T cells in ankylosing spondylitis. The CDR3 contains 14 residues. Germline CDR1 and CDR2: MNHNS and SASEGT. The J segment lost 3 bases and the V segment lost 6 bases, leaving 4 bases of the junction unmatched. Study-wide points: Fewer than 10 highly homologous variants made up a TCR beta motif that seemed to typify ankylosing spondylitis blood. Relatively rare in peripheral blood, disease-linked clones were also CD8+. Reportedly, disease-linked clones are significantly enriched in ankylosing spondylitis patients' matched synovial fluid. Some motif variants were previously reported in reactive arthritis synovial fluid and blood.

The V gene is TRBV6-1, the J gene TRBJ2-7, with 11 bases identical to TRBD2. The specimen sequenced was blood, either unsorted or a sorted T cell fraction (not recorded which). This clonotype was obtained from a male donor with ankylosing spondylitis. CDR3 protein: CASRATSGIYEQYF. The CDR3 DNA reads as TGTGCCAGCAGGGCGACTAGCGGGATCTACGAGCAGTACTTC.